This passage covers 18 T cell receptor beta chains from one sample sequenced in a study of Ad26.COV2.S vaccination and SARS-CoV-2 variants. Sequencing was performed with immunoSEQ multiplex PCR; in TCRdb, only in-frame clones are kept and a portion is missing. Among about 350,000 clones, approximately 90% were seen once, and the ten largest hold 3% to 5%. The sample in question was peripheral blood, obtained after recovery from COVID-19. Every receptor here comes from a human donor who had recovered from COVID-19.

The CDR3 is CASSHNRGGYTF. CDR3 nucleotides: TGTGCCAGCAGTCACAACAGGGGAGGCTACACCTTC. The rearrangement links TRBV12-3 or TRBV12-4 to TRBJ1-2; 7 positions agree with TRBD1. The ends lost 5 bases at V and 8 bases at J; junction bases unmatched: 5. The CDR3 totals 12 residues.

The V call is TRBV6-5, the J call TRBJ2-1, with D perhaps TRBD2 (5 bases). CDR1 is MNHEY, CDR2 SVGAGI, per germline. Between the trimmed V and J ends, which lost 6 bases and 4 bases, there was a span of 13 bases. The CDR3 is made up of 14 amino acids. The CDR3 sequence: CASRRSGKYNEQFF. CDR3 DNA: TGTGCCAGCAGACGGTCCGGGAAATACAATGAGCAGTTCTTC.

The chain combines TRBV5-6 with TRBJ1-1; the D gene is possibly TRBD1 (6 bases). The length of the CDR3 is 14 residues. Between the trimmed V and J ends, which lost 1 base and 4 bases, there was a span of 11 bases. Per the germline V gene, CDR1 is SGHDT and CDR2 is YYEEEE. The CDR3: CASSLPRGGTEAFF. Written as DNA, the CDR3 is TGTGCCAGCAGCTTGCCCAGGGGTGGCACTGAAGCTTTCTTT. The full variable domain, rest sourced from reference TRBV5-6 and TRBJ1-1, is DAGVTQSPTHLIKTRGQQVTLRCSPKSGHDTVSWYQQALGQGPQFIFQYYEEEERQRGNFPDRFSGHQFPNYSSELNVNALLLGDSALYLCASSLPRGGTEAFFGQGTRLTVV.

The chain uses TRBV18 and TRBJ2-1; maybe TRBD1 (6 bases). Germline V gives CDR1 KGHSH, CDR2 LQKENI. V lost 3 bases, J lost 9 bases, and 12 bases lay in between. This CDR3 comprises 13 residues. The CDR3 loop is CASSPTGMGEQFF. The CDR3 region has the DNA TGTGCCAGCTCACCCACAGGGATGGGTGAGCAGTTCTTC. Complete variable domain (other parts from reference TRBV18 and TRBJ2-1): NAGVMQNPRHLVRRRGQEARLRCSPMKGHSHVYWYRQLPEEGLKFMVYLQKENIIDESGMPKERFSAEFPKEGPSILRIQQVVRGDSAAYFCASSPTGMGEQFFGPGTRLTVL.

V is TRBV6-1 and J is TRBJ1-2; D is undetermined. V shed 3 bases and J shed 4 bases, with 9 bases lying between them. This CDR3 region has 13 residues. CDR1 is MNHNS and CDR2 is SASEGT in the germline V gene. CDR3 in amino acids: CASSDLGSYGYTF. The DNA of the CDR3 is TGTGCCAGCAGTGATCTGGGTAGCTATGGCTACACCTTC.

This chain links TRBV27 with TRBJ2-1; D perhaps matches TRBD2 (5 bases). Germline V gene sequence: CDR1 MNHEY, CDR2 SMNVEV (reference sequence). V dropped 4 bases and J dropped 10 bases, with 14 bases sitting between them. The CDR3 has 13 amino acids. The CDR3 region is CASSYPRSSEQFF. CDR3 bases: TGTGCCAGCAGTTACCCACGTTCTAGCGAGCAGTTCTTC.

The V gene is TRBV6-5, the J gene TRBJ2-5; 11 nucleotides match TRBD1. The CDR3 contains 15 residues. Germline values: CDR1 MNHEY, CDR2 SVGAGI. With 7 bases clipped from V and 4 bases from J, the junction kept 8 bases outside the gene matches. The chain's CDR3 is CASTPGTGGGETQYF. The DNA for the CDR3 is TGTGCCAGCACCCCCGGGACAGGGGGTGGAGAGACCCAGTACTTC.

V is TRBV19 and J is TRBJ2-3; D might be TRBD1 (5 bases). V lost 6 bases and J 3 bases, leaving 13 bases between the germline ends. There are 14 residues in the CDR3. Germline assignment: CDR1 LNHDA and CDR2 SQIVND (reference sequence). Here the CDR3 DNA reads TGTGCCAGTAGAAAAACAGGCCGTACAGATACGCAGTATTTT. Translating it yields CASRKTGRTDTQYF.

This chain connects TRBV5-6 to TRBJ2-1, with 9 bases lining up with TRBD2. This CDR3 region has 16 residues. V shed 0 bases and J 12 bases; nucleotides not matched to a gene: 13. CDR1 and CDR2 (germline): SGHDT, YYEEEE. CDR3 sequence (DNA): TGTGCCAGCAGCTTGGCCGGGAGCGGGGGGACTTCAGGGCAGTTCTTC. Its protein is CASSLAGSGGTSGQFF. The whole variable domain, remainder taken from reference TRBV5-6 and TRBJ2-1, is DAGVTQSPTHLIKTRGQQVTLRCSPKSGHDTVSWYQQALGQGPQFIFQYYEEEERQRGNFPDRFSGHQFPNYSSELNVNALLLGDSALYLCASSLAGSGGTSGQFFGPGTRLTVL.

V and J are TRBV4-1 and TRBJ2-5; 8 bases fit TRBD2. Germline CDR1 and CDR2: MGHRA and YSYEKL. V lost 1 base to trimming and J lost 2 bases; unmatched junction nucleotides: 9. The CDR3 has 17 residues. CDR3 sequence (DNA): TGCGCCAGCAGCCAAGGGTCAAGCGGGGGTGTTCAAGAGACCCAGTACTTC. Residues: CASSQGSSGGVQETQYF.

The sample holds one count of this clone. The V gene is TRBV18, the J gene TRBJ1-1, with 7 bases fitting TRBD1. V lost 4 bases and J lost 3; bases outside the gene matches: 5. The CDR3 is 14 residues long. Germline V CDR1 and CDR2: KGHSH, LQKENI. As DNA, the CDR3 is TGTGCCAGCTCACGACAGGGTTCGGACACTGAAGCTTTCTTT. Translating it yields CASSRQGSDTEAFF.

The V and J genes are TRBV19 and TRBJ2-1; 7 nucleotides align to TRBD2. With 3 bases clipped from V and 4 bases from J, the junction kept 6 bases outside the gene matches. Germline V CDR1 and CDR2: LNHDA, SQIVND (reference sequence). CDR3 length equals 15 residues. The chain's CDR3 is CASSILLAPYNEQFF. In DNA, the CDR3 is TGTGCCAGTAGTATTTTACTAGCGCCGTACAATGAGCAGTTCTTC.

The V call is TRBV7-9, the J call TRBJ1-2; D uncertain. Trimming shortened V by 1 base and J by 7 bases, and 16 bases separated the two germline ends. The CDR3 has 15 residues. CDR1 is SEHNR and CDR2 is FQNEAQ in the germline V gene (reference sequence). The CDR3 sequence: CASSLGEGRGGGYTF. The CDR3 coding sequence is TGTGCCAGCAGCTTAGGCGAGGGCCGGGGTGGTGGCTACACCTTC. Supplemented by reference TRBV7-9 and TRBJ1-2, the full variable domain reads DTGVSQNPRHKITKRGQNVTFRCDPISEHNRLYWYRQTLGQGPEFLTYFQNEAQLEKSRLLSDRFSAERPKGSFSTLEIQRTEQGDSAMYLCASSLGEGRGGGYTFGSGTRLTVV.

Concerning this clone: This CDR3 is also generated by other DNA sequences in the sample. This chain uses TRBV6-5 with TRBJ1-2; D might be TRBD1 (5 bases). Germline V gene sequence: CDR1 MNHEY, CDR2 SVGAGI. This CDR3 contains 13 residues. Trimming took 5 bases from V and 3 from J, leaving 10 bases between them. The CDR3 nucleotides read TGTGCCAGCAGTACCGGACAAGACTATGGCTACACCTTC. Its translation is CASSTGQDYGYTF.

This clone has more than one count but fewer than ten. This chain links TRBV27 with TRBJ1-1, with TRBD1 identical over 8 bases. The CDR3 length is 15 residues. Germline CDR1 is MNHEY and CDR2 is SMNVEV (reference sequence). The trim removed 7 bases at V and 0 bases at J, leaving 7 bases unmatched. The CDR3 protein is CASIRQGPLNTEAFF. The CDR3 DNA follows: TGTGCCAGCATTCGACAGGGGCCCTTGAACACTGAAGCTTTCTTT.

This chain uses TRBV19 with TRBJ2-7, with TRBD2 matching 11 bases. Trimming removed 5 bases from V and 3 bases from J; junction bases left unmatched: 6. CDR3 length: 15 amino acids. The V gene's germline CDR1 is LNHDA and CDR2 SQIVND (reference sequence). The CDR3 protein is CASSLSGGVDYEQYF. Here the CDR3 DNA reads TGTGCCAGTAGTCTTAGCGGGGGGGTGGACTACGAGCAGTACTTC.

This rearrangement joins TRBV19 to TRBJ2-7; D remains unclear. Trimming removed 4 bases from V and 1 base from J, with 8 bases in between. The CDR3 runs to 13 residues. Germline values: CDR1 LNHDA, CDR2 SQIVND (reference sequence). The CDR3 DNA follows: TGTGCCAGTAGTAGTACCTTTTCCTACGAGCAGTACTTC. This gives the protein CASSSTFSYEQYF.

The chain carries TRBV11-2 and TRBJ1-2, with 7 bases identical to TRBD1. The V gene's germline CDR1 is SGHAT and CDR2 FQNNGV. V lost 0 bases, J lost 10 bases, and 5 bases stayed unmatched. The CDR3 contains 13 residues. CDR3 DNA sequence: TGTGCCAGCAGCTTAGACAGGGGGTTCGACTACACCTTC. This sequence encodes CASSLDRGFDYTF.